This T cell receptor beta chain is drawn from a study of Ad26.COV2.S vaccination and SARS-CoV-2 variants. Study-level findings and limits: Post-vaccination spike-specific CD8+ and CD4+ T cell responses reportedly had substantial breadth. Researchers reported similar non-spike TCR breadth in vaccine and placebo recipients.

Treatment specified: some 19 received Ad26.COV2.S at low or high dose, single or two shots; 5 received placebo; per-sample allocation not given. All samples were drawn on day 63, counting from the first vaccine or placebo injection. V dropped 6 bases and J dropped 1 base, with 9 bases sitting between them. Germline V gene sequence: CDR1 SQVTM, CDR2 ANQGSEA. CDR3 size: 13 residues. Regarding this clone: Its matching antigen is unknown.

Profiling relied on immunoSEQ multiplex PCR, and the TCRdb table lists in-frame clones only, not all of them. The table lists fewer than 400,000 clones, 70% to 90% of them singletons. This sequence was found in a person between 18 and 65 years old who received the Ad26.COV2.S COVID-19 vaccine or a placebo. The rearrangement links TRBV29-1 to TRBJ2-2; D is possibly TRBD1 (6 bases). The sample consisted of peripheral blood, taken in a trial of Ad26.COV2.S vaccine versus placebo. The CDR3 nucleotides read TGCAGCGTCCTGGGACAGAACACCGGGGAGCTGTTTTTT. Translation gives CSVLGQNTGELFF.